The 22 T cell receptor beta chains below were found in one sample sequenced in a study of beta chain features in type 1 diabetes. General observations from the study: TCRB CDR3s were moderately but significantly shorter in Type 1 diabetes patients in all four CD4+ subsets.

The antigens for these receptors are not known. Of the isolated RNA, all was reverse transcribed, and so the sequenced material was expressed TCRB transcripts. Here immunoSEQ multiplex PCR was the method, and the copy in TCRdb shows in-frame clones only, minus some. The sample yields 95,000 to 150,000 clones, roughly a sixth seen once. Material for sequencing was central memory CD4+ T cells from blood. The receptors derive from a man between 18 and 29 years old with type 1 diabetes.

The genes are TRBV7-9 and TRBJ2-5; D not resolved. The CDR3 sequence is 12 residues long. Trimming shortened V by 2 bases and J by 7 bases, and 8 bases separated the two germline ends. Germline CDR1 is SEHNR and CDR2 is FQNEAQ (reference sequence). The CDR3 region has the DNA TGTGCCAGCAGCTTAACTGGCGGGACCCAGTACTTC. Protein: CASSLTGGTQYF.

The chain recombines TRBV6-5 with TRBJ2-3; D gene unclear. This CDR3 is built from 12 residues. CDR1 is MNHEY, CDR2 SVGAGI, per germline. V was cut by 10 bases and J by 5 bases, with 13 bases left in between. CDR3 region: CATRAWGDTQYF. In DNA form, the CDR3 reads TGTGCCACCCGGGCCTGGGGAGATACGCAGTATTTT.

A few counts support this clone. This chain joins TRBV19 and TRBJ2-3; D is possibly TRBD1 (6 bases). CDR3 length equals 14 residues. V gave up 8 bases and J gave up 4 bases, with 16 bases separating them. Germline CDR1 LNHDA, CDR2 SQIVND (reference sequence). The CDR3 protein is CASGGGSPSDTQYF. CDR3 bases: TGTGCCAGTGGGGGCGGCTCGCCCTCAGATACGCAGTATTTT.

This clone came up once. CDR3 in amino acids: CASSEPSGNSYEQYF. The CDR3 region has the DNA TGCGCCAGCAGTGAGCCTAGCGGGAACTCCTACGAGCAGTACTTC. The rearrangement joins TRBV10-2 to TRBJ2-7, with 9 nucleotides matching TRBD2. Germline CDR1 WSHSY, CDR2 SAAADI. J gave up 0 bases and V 2 bases, and 2 bases lay outside the gene matches. The CDR3 runs to 15 residues.

A few counts support this clone. The chain has TRBV11-2 and TRBJ2-1; weak D call: TRBD2 (5 bases). Trimming shortened V by 5 bases and J by 8 bases, and 16 bases separated the two germline ends. CDR1 and CDR2 (germline): SGHAT, FQNNGV. The CDR3 totals 14 residues. The CDR3: CASSGRTGIHEQFF. For the CDR3, the DNA is TGTGCCAGCAGCGGCCGGACTGGGATCCATGAGCAGTTCTTC.

As DNA, the CDR3 is TGTGCCTGGAGGGCTCAGGGTGAGCAGTACTTC. It translates to CAWRAQGEQYF. V gene TRBV30 combines with J gene TRBJ2-7; D is perhaps TRBD1 (5 bases). The CDR3 covers 11 residues. Trimming pared 3 bases from V and 7 bases from J, leaving 10 bases between. Germline V CDR1 and CDR2: GTSNPN, SVGIG (reference sequence).

The CDR3 here is CASSSESIWTGNTIYF. CDR3 sequence (DNA): TGTGCCAGCAGCTCGGAGAGCATATGGACCGGAAACACCATATATTTT. The rearrangement links TRBV5-4 to TRBJ1-3; no clear D. Trimming removed 3 bases at V and 4 bases at J, with 17 bases between. The CDR3 is made up of 16 amino acids. Germline loops: CDR1 SGHNT, CDR2 YYREEE (reference sequence).

This clone was observed a handful of times. The gene calls are TRBV18 and TRBJ2-1, with TRBD2 identical over 9 bases. Germline CDR1 reads KGHSH; CDR2 reads LQKENI. The CDR3 spans 17 residues. With V trimmed by 3 bases and J by 7 bases, 13 bases remained unmatched. The CDR3 nucleotides read TGTGCCAGCTCACCCCGCTTAGGGGCGGGAGGGCCGAATGAGCAGTTCTTC. Translated, it gives CASSPRLGAGGPNEQFF.

CDR3 amino acids: CSVSRTGAETQYF. CDR3 DNA sequence: TGCAGCGTTTCACGGACAGGGGCAGAGACCCAGTACTTC. V gene TRBV29-1 combines with J gene TRBJ2-5, with 9 bases lining up with TRBD1. J lost 4 bases, V lost 5 bases, and 5 bases had no gene match. Per the germline V gene, CDR1 is SQVTM and CDR2 is ANQGSEA. The CDR3 runs 13 residues.

The rearrangement joins TRBV9 to TRBJ2-4; 11 positions match TRBD2. J lost 6 bases, V lost 2 bases, and 1 base had no gene match. CDR3 size: 14 residues. Per the germline V gene, CDR1 is SGDLS and CDR2 is YYNGEE. CDR3 protein: CASSVGTSGNIQYF. The CDR3 DNA sequence: TGTGCCAGCAGCGTGGGGACTAGCGGAAACATTCAGTACTTC. Looking up the rest from reference TRBV9 and TRBJ2-4 gives the full variable domain: DSGVTQTPKHLITATGQRVTLRCSPRSGDLSVYWYQQSLDQGLQFLIQYYNGEERAKGNILERFSAQQFPDLHSELNLSSLELGDSALYFCASSVGTSGNIQYFGAGTRLSVL.

The table lists this clone with a few counts. This chain joins TRBV25-1 and TRBJ2-7, with 9 positions matching TRBD1. The germline V gene encodes CDR1 MGHDK and CDR2 SYGVNS. There are 15 residues in the CDR3. V was pared by 0 bases and J by 1 base, with 1 base of the junction left unmatched. CDR3 nucleotide sequence: TGTGCCAGCAGTGAATATGACAGGGGGTCCTACGAGCAGTACTTC. Translated: CASSEYDRGSYEQYF.

The chain employs TRBV2 and TRBJ1-2; D may be TRBD1 (6 bases). Germline V gene data show CDR1 as SNHLY and CDR2 as FYNNEI. The CDR3 extends over 11 amino acids. V was shortened by 4 bases and J by 7 bases, with 7 bases between the two germline ends. For the CDR3, the DNA is TGTGCCAGCAGTGGGACAGCTGGCTACACCTTC. This gives the protein CASSGTAGYTF.

V usage is TRBV4-1 and J usage is TRBJ2-5, with 7 bases matching TRBD2. Germline V CDR1 and CDR2: MGHRA, YSYEKL. Germline trimming cut 4 bases from V and 2 bases from J; bases unmatched to any gene: 10. This CDR3 region has 16 residues. DNA for the CDR3: TGCGCCAGCAGCCGGGGGGTCGCTAGCGGACAAGAGACCCAGTACTTC. It yields the protein CASSRGVASGQETQYF.

This clone has more than one count but fewer than ten. The chain uses TRBV4-3 and TRBJ2-7; 8 bases agree with TRBD1. The CDR3 is made up of 14 amino acids. CDR1 is LGHNA and CDR2 is YSLEER in the germline V gene. V shed 2 bases, J shed 5 bases, and the junction held 5 bases outside the gene matches. The CDR3 loop reads CASSQRGQGDEQYF. The DNA of the CDR3 is TGCGCCAGCAGCCAACGAGGACAGGGTGACGAGCAGTACTTC.

This clone was picked up a small number of times. For the CDR3, the DNA is TGCAGCGTTGAAGGGGATGGTACAGATACGCAGTATTTT. Residues: CSVEGDGTDTQYF. The V and J genes are TRBV29-1 and TRBJ2-3, with unresolved D. The length of the CDR3 is 13 residues. V was cut by 1 base and J by 3 bases, with 8 bases left in between. Germline CDR1 reads SQVTM; CDR2 reads ANQGSEA.

This clone came up a few times. The J gene is TRBJ2-1, the V gene TRBV6-6; D remains unclear. This CDR3 has 14 amino acids. From germline, CDR1 is MNHNY and CDR2 SVGAGI (reference sequence). V shed 6 bases and J shed 4 bases, with 13 bases lying between them. CDR3 sequence: CASRYSDIYNEQFF. DNA of the CDR3: TGTGCCAGCAGGTACAGCGACATATACAATGAGCAGTTCTTC.

The rearrangement uses TRBV4-2 and TRBJ2-7, with a possible D match to TRBD1 (6 bases). The CDR3 is 13 residues long. Germline V lookup: CDR1 LGHNA, CDR2 YNFKEQ. V lost 6 bases, J lost 1 base, and 10 bases lay in between. The CDR3 bases are TGTGCCAGCAGTCGGGACACGTCCTACGAGCAGTACTTC. Protein sequence: CASSRDTSYEQYF.

The chain combines TRBV5-1 with TRBJ2-7; the D is unclear. Trimming took off 0 bases at V and 0 bases at J, with 10 bases between the two ends. Germline-derived CDR1 and CDR2 are SGHRS and YFSETQ. The CDR3 sequence is 15 residues long. This CDR3 is CASSLGGPTSYEQYF. The DNA of the CDR3 is TGCGCCAGCAGCTTGGGTGGCCCTACCTCCTACGAGCAGTACTTC.

This clone has a handful of counts. Germline is not matched at one junction end, which may reflect a read error. The chain uses TRBV6-5 and TRBJ2-1; D is uncertain. CDR1 is MNHEY, CDR2 SVGAGI, per germline. CDR3 size: 14 residues. Written as DNA, the CDR3 is TGTGCCATCAGTGCTGGAGACTTTAACAATGAGCAGTTCTTC. This gives the protein CAISAGDFNNEQFF.

V gene TRBV7-6 combines with J gene TRBJ2-7, with D perhaps TRBD2 (7 bases). The V end was cut by 7 bases, the J end by 4 bases, with 20 bases between. Per germline, CDR1 SGHVS and CDR2 FNYEAQ. The CDR3 has 15 amino acids. The CDR3 DNA reads as TGTGCCAGCACCACGGGGGCGGGAGAGGGTTACGAGCAGTACTTC. Translated: CASTTGAGEGYEQYF.

The chain uses TRBV7-9 and TRBJ1-1, with 11 nucleotides matching TRBD1. CDR1 and CDR2 from the germline V gene are SEHNR and FQNEAQ (reference sequence). The CDR3 length is 14 residues. After removal of 5 bases from V and 6 bases from J, the junction contained 5 bases not matched to a gene. CDR3 in DNA: TGTGCCAGCAGCCTTGGACAGGGGGCCGCTGAAGCTTTCTTT. It translates to CASSLGQGAAEAFF.

This clone was recorded many times. The chain joins TRBV2 to TRBJ2-4, with no clear D. CDR1 and CDR2 (germline): SNHLY, FYNNEI. CDR3 length: 11 amino acids. V was clipped by 3 bases and J by 9 bases, with 6 bases between them. The CDR3 region is CASSEMVIQYF. CDR3 DNA sequence: TGTGCCAGCAGTGAGATGGTCATTCAGTACTTC. The whole variable domain, remainder taken from reference TRBV2 and TRBJ2-4, is EPEVTQTPSHQVTQMGQEVILRCVPISNHLYFYWYRQILGQKVEFLVSFYNNEISEKSEIFDDQFSVERPDGSNFTLKIRSTKLEDSAMYFCASSEMVIQYFGAGTRLSVL.